Below are 20 T cell receptor beta chains sequenced from a single sample in a study of cytomegalovirus exposure and HLA in healthy donors. Researchers ran the PCR with 60 Vbeta and 13 Jbeta primers. The assay was immunoSEQ multiplex PCR, and TCRdb's table has in-frame clones only and misses some. The repertoire has 180,000 or so clones, 80% of them found once; the top ten carry roughly 1.4%. The sequencing input was PBMCs. The receptors stem from a girl aged 5-17 years in good health and CMV-seropositive.

The chain carries TRBV18 and TRBJ2-5; 9 bases map to TRBD2. J lost 5 bases, V lost 6 bases, and 13 bases had no gene match. This CDR3 has 16 residues. Germline V CDR1 and CDR2: KGHSH, LQKENI. The CDR3 here is CASSPLLTSGGETQYF. DNA of the CDR3: TGTGCCAGCTCTCCTTTACTGACTAGCGGAGGGGAGACCCAGTACTTC.

The genes are TRBV5-1 and TRBJ2-3; TRBD2 agrees at 8 bases. The germline CDR1 and CDR2 sequences are SGHRS and YFSETQ. The CDR3 has 15 residues. V shed 2 bases, J shed 0 bases, and the junction held 2 bases outside the gene matches. For the CDR3, the DNA is TGCGCCAGCAGCTTAGCGGGAGCTAGCACAGATACGCAGTATTTT. Protein: CASSLAGASTDTQYF.

The chain employs TRBV5-1 and TRBJ2-7; a weak D match, TRBD1 (6 bases). Trimming stripped 1 base from V and 0 bases from J, with 17 bases between. This CDR3 has 17 amino acids. Looked up from germline, CDR1 is SGHRS and CDR2 is YFSETQ. CDR3 bases: TGCGCCAGCAGCTTGACCCCGGACAGCTTAAGCTCCTACGAGCAGTACTTC. Protein sequence: CASSLTPDSLSSYEQYF.

V usage is TRBV5-1 and J usage is TRBJ2-5; maybe TRBD1 (6 bases). The V end was cut by 1 base, the J end by 1 base, with 8 bases between. CDR1 SGHRS and CDR2 YFSETQ come from the germline V gene. The CDR3 totals 14 residues. Here the CDR3 reads CASSLRGGQETQYF. The CDR3 DNA reads TGCGCCAGCAGCTTGAGAGGGGGCCAAGAGACCCAGTACTTC.

V usage is TRBV2 and J usage is TRBJ2-7; 12 bases match TRBD1. Germline trimming cut 5 bases from V and 4 bases from J; bases unmatched to any gene: 9. Germline V gene sequence: CDR1 SNHLY, CDR2 FYNNEI. This CDR3 comprises 16 residues. CDR3 residues: CASSREGTGGFYEQYF. The DNA for the CDR3 is TGTGCCAGCAGTCGAGAGGGGACAGGGGGCTTTTACGAGCAGTACTTC.

The V and J genes are TRBV19 and TRBJ2-1; 10 bases are shared with TRBD2. V dropped 1 base and J dropped 3; count of bases not matched to a gene: 0. Germline V gene data show CDR1 as LNHDA and CDR2 as SQIVND (reference sequence). This CDR3 has 15 residues. DNA of the CDR3: TGTGCCAGTAGTATAGGGACTAGCGGCTACAATGAGCAGTTCTTC. Its protein product is CASSIGTSGYNEQFF.

This sequence joins TRBV9 and TRBJ2-7; 9 nucleotides align to TRBD1. Germline-derived CDR1 and CDR2 are SGDLS and YYNGEE. The J segment lost 3 bases and the V segment lost 4 bases, leaving 8 bases of the junction unmatched. The CDR3 runs to 15 residues. The CDR3 sequence is CASSPAQGAFYEQYF. The CDR3 region has the DNA TGTGCCAGCAGCCCCGCACAGGGGGCGTTCTACGAGCAGTACTTC.

This clone turned up a few times. The chain couples TRBV11-2 to TRBJ2-1; D not resolved. CDR1 is SGHAT and CDR2 is FQNNGV in the germline V gene. The V end was cut by 4 bases, the J end by 5 bases, with 15 bases between. The CDR3 loop spans 15 amino acids. The CDR3 protein is CASSSYYGRNNEQFF. Here the CDR3 DNA reads TGTGCCAGCAGCTCATACTACGGAAGGAACAATGAGCAGTTCTTC.

The chain couples TRBV5-1 to TRBJ1-2, with unresolved D. Trimming removed 3 bases from V and 0 bases from J, with 12 bases in between. The CDR3 is made up of 15 amino acids. CDR1 is SGHRS, CDR2 YFSETQ, per germline. CDR3 nucleotide sequence: TGCGCCAGCAGCTCCGGAATGCGGGCTAACTATGGCTACACCTTC. Translated: CASSSGMRANYGYTF.

The V gene is TRBV5-6, the J gene TRBJ2-3, with a weak D call TRBD2 (5 bases). This CDR3 is built from 17 residues. Germline V gives CDR1 SGHDT, CDR2 YYEEEE. V was cut by 4 bases and J by 3 bases, with 21 bases left in between. This CDR3 is CASSLSRRPLETDTQYF. CDR3 nucleotides: TGTGCCAGCAGCCTAAGTAGGAGGCCTCTAGAAACAGATACGCAGTATTTT.

The V call is TRBV4-1, the J call TRBJ2-1, with TRBD2 matching over 13 bases. Trimming took 1 base from V and 0 from J; bases not matched to a gene: 3. CDR3 length: 18 residues. Germline CDR1 reads MGHRA; CDR2 reads YSYEKL. DNA of the CDR3: TGCGCCAGCAGCCAAGGGACTAGCGGGAGAAGCTCCTACAATGAGCAGTTCTTC. Its translation: CASSQGTSGRSSYNEQFF.

The genes are TRBV13 and TRBJ2-2; 9 nucleotides agree with TRBD1. Germline V CDR1 and CDR2: PRHDT, FYEKMQ (reference sequence). The ends lost 2 bases at V and 7 bases at J; junction bases unmatched: 8. This CDR3 spans 16 amino acids. The DNA of the CDR3 is TGTGCCAGCAGCTTAAATCACAGGGGGCCGGGCGGGGAGCTGTTTTTT. Translated: CASSLNHRGPGGELFF.

This rearrangement joins TRBV6-4 to TRBJ2-7; a possible D gene is TRBD2 (5 bases). Per the germline V gene, CDR1 is MRHNA and CDR2 is SNTAGT. Trimming shortened V by 5 bases and J by 7 bases, and 18 bases separated the two germline ends. The CDR3 has 14 residues. This CDR3 is CASSRDYHTGEQYF. CDR3 DNA sequence: TGTGCCAGCAGTCGAGACTATCACACGGGGGAGCAGTACTTC.

The rearrangement joins TRBV7-2 to TRBJ2-7; 10 bases match TRBD1. This CDR3 is built from 16 residues. The trim removed 2 bases at V and 5 bases at J, leaving 9 bases unmatched. In germline, CDR1 is SGHTA, CDR2 FQGNSA. CDR3 loop: CASSLPRGQGIDEQYF. The CDR3 DNA reads as TGTGCCAGCAGCTTACCCAGGGGACAGGGGATCGACGAGCAGTACTTC.

The rearrangement uses TRBV4-2 and TRBJ1-1; D unresolved. The CDR3 totals 16 residues. Trimming removed 0 bases at V and 0 bases at J, with 11 bases between. The germline V gene encodes CDR1 LGHNA and CDR2 YNFKEQ. The CDR3 is CASSQENNFLNTEAFF. The CDR3 DNA reads TGTGCCAGCAGCCAAGAAAATAACTTTTTGAACACTGAAGCTTTCTTT.

The V gene is TRBV11-2, the J gene TRBJ2-1; D may be TRBD2 (6 bases). CDR1 and CDR2 from the germline V gene are SGHAT and FQNNGV. Trimming left V 5 bases short and J 8 bases short, with 16 bases between. The CDR3 has 14 residues. The DNA of the CDR3 is TGTGCCAGCAGCGCCTACGGGAGTCCCTATGAGCAGTTCTTC. Its protein is CASSAYGSPYEQFF.

The DNA of the CDR3 is TGTGCCAGCAGTGAAGAACGGGGACAGGGCTATCAGCCCCAGCATTTT. It encodes CASSEERGQGYQPQHF. The chain has TRBV6-1 and TRBJ1-5, with 9 bases aligning to TRBD1. The germline gives CDR1 MNHNS, CDR2 SASEGT. J was trimmed by 5 bases and V by 1 base; bases with no gene match: 6. CDR3 length: 16 residues.

This clone was counted once. This rearrangement joins TRBV30 to TRBJ2-7, with a possible D match to TRBD1 (5 bases). There are 13 residues in the CDR3. Germline CDR1 and CDR2: GTSNPN and SVGIG (reference sequence). Trimming removed 3 bases from V and 0 bases from J, with 9 bases in between. CDR3: CAWRTESSYEQYF. The DNA of the CDR3 is TGTGCCTGGAGGACAGAAAGCTCCTACGAGCAGTACTTC.

V gene TRBV18 combines with J gene TRBJ1-5; TRBD1 aligns across 7 bases. This CDR3 is 13 amino acids long. Losses at the gene ends were 6 bases for V and 6 bases for J; bases not matched to a gene: 5. Per the germline V gene, CDR1 is KGHSH and CDR2 is LQKENI. The DNA for the CDR3 is TGTGCCAGCTCCACAGGGGCCCGTCAGCCCCAGCATTTT. Protein: CASSTGARQPQHF.

The V call is TRBV6-5, the J call TRBJ2-5; 13 nucleotides line up with TRBD2. The J call may not be correct, given that the DNA end is closer to TRBJ2-7. Germline assignment: CDR1 MNHEY and CDR2 SVGAGI. This CDR3 has 15 residues. This CDR3 is CASSSGTSGAYEQYF. CDR3 nucleotides: TGTGCCAGCAGTTCCGGGACTAGCGGGGCCTACGAGCAGTACTTC.